The rows below give T cell receptor beta chains drawn from one sample of a study of T-cell memory formation after mild COVID-19. TCRdb re-analysed the 5' RACE reads in MiXCR, keeping a single row per CDR3 protein. Seen here are some 150,000 distinct CDR3 sequences, 15% to 20% observed once, and the top ten hold 2% to 2.5%. Sequencing used PBMCs or a T cell subset sorted from them (not recorded which). These receptor sequences come from an adult woman who had mild COVID-19 (a few samples of this study predate the infection). Cell type and time point are not known. The CDR3 runs from the conserved cysteine through the conserved F or W. D genes are given only for firm matches. Only some rows state a clone size, as once, few, many or a class for expanded clones.

J gene: TRBJ2-7; V gene: TRBV12-3/TRBV12-4; clone size: NA; D gene: TRBD2; CDR3 protein: CASSFWASGVYEQYF; CDR3 DNA: TGTGCCAGCAGTTTTTGGGCTAGCGGGGTTTACGAGCAGTACTTC
J gene: TRBJ1-5; V gene: TRBV4-1; clone size: NA; D gene: NA; CDR3 protein: CASSRQVLQPQHF; CDR3 DNA: TGCGCCAGCAGCCGACAGGTTTTGCAGCCCCAGCATTTT
J gene: TRBJ1-1; V gene: TRBV3-1; clone size: NA; D gene: TRBD1; CDR3 protein: CASSPGQGAEAFF; CDR3 DNA: TGTGCCAGCAGCCCCGGACAGGGGGCAGAAGCTTTCTTT
J gene: TRBJ1-5; V gene: TRBV12-3/TRBV12-4; clone size: NA; D gene: TRBD1; CDR3 protein: CASSLSRGGFGNQPQHF; CDR3 DNA: TGTGCCAGCAGTTTGTCCAGGGGGGGTTTTGGCAATCAGCCCCAGCATTTT
J gene: TRBJ1-5; V gene: TRBV7-9; clone size: NA; D gene: TRBD1; CDR3 protein: CASSSGTGNQPQHF; CDR3 DNA: TGTGCCAGCAGCTCCGGGACAGGCAATCAGCCCCAGCATTTT
J gene: TRBJ1-6; V gene: TRBV7-6; clone size: NA; D gene: TRBD1; CDR3 protein: CASSQEPGQNNSPLHF; CDR3 DNA: TGTGCCAGCAGCCAAGAACCGGGACAGAACAATTCACCCCTCCACTTT
J gene: TRBJ2-7; V gene: TRBV19; clone size: few; D gene: TRBD2; CDR3 protein: CASSPQSWTGREQYF; CDR3 DNA: TGTGCCAGTAGTCCCCAATCTTGGACCGGGAGGGAGCAGTACTTC
J gene: TRBJ2-3; V gene: TRBV7-4; clone size: NA; D gene: TRBD1; CDR3 protein: CASSLGDRDEDTQYF; CDR3 DNA: TGTGCCAGCAGCTTAGGGGACAGGGACGAAGATACGCAGTATTTT
J gene: TRBJ1-2; V gene: TRBV6-1; clone size: NA; D gene: TRBD1; CDR3 protein: CASSALQGAPYGYTF; CDR3 DNA: TGTGCCAGCAGTGCTTTACAGGGGGCCCCCTATGGCTACACCTTC
J gene: TRBJ1-5; V gene: TRBV3-1; clone size: few; D gene: NA; CDR3 protein: CASSRQAYNQPQHF; CDR3 DNA: TGTGCCAGCAGCCGTCAGGCTTACAATCAGCCCCAGCATTTT
J gene: TRBJ2-2; V gene: TRBV6-5; clone size: few; D gene: NA; CDR3 protein: CASSRLGTLRTGELFF; CDR3 DNA: TGTGCCAGCAGTCGACTCGGGACTCTTCGCACCGGGGAGCTGTTTTTT
J gene: TRBJ2-2; V gene: TRBV5-1; clone size: few; D gene: TRBD1; CDR3 protein: CASSLTRQGSLTTGELFF; CDR3 DNA: TGCGCCAGCAGCTTGACCAGACAGGGCTCCCTGACCACCGGGGAGCTGTTTTTT
J gene: TRBJ1-1; V gene: TRBV24-1; clone size: NA; D gene: TRBD1; CDR3 protein: CATSARGTANTEAFF; CDR3 DNA: TGTGCCACCAGTGCTCGCGGGACAGCCAACACTGAAGCTTTCTTT
J gene: TRBJ2-3; V gene: TRBV30; clone size: few; D gene: TRBD2; CDR3 protein: CAWSVGGGTDTQYF; CDR3 DNA: TGTGCCTGGAGTGTGGGGGGGGGCACAGATACGCAGTATTTT
J gene: TRBJ2-7; V gene: TRBV3-1; clone size: few; D gene: TRBD1; CDR3 protein: CASSPRTGAYEQYF; CDR3 DNA: TGTGCCAGCAGCCCTCGGACAGGGGCCTACGAGCAGTACTTC
J gene: TRBJ2-7; V gene: TRBV7-9; clone size: few; D gene: NA; CDR3 protein: CASSTRQARDEQYF; CDR3 DNA: TGTGCCAGCAGCACTAGACAGGCTCGGGACGAGCAGTACTTC
J gene: TRBJ2-3; V gene: TRBV20-1; clone size: NA; D gene: NA; CDR3 protein: CSASRQPTDTQYF; CDR3 DNA: TGCAGTGCTAGTCGACAGCCCACAGATACGCAGTATTTT
J gene: TRBJ1-5; V gene: TRBV7-6; clone size: few; D gene: NA; CDR3 protein: CASSQGNQPQHF; CDR3 DNA: TGTGCCAGCAGCCAGGGAAACCAGCCCCAGCATTTT
J gene: TRBJ2-3; V gene: TRBV3-1; clone size: NA; D gene: NA; CDR3 protein: CASSPKAHTQYF; CDR3 DNA: TGTGCCAGCAGCCCCAAAGCGCATACGCAGTATTTT
J gene: TRBJ2-1; V gene: TRBV6-1; clone size: few; D gene: NA; CDR3 protein: CASKRPVSYNEQFF; CDR3 DNA: TGTGCCAGCAAACGACCGGTCTCCTACAATGAGCAGTTCTTC
J gene: TRBJ2-1; V gene: TRBV5-1; clone size: NA; D gene: TRBD2; CDR3 protein: CASSLTSGGLNEQFF; CDR3 DNA: TGCGCCAGCAGCTTAACTAGCGGGGGGTTGAATGAGCAGTTCTTC
J gene: TRBJ2-5; V gene: TRBV24-1; clone size: NA; D gene: NA; CDR3 protein: CATSGFEQETQYF; CDR3 DNA: TGTGCCACCAGTGGCTTTGAGCAAGAGACCCAGTACTTC
J gene: TRBJ1-1; V gene: TRBV20-1; clone size: few; D gene: TRBD1; CDR3 protein: CSPHRGGNTEAFF; CDR3 DNA: TGCAGTCCCCACAGGGGGGGGAACACTGAAGCTTTCTTT
J gene: TRBJ2-7; V gene: TRBV12-3/TRBV12-4; clone size: NA; D gene: NA; CDR3 protein: CASSFSEGSGYEQYF; CDR3 DNA: TGTGCCAGCAGTTTTTCGGAGGGGTCGGGGTACGAGCAGTACTTC
J gene: TRBJ2-7; V gene: TRBV2; clone size: few; D gene: NA; CDR3 protein: CASRGGSGPYEQYF; CDR3 DNA: TGTGCCAGCAGGGGAGGTAGCGGACCCTACGAGCAGTACTTC
J gene: TRBJ2-1; V gene: TRBV12-3/TRBV12-4; clone size: once; D gene: NA; CDR3 protein: CASLDRAGLREQFF; CDR3 DNA: TGTGCCAGTCTGGATCGCGCAGGTTTGCGGGAGCAGTTCTTC
J gene: TRBJ2-5; V gene: TRBV7-8; clone size: NA; D gene: TRBD2; CDR3 protein: CASNQGLAGVETQYF; CDR3 DNA: TGTGCCAGCAACCAAGGACTAGCGGGGGTAGAGACCCAGTACTTC
J gene: TRBJ1-1; V gene: TRBV7-9; clone size: few; D gene: TRBD1; CDR3 protein: CASSSRPGQGPEAFF; CDR3 DNA: TGTGCCAGCAGCTCGCGACCGGGACAGGGTCCTGAAGCTTTCTTT
J gene: TRBJ2-7; V gene: TRBV7-8; clone size: once; D gene: NA; CDR3 protein: CASSLAQGWYEQYF; CDR3 DNA: TGTGCCAGCAGCTTAGCACAGGGATGGTACGAGCAGTACTTC
J gene: TRBJ2-5; V gene: TRBV5-1; clone size: NA; D gene: TRBD1; CDR3 protein: CASSSLRQGQETQYF; CDR3 DNA: TGCGCCAGCAGCTCCCTCCGACAGGGGCAAGAGACCCAGTACTTC
J gene: TRBJ2-5; V gene: TRBV20-1; clone size: few; D gene: NA; CDR3 protein: CSASQGGETQYF; CDR3 DNA: TGCAGTGCTAGTCAGGGTGGAGAGACCCAGTACTTC
J gene: TRBJ2-3; V gene: TRBV19; clone size: NA; D gene: TRBD2; CDR3 protein: CASRSSSLAGGTDTQYF; CDR3 DNA: TGTGCCAGTAGATCGTCTTCCCTAGCGGGGGGAACAGATACGCAGTATTTT
J gene: TRBJ2-3; V gene: TRBV3-1; clone size: NA; D gene: NA; CDR3 protein: CASSPAGTPPDTQYF; CDR3 DNA: TGTGCCAGCAGCCCCGCCGGGACCCCGCCAGATACGCAGTATTTT
J gene: TRBJ1-4; V gene: TRBV4-2; clone size: NA; D gene: NA; CDR3 protein: CASSPFEGNEKLFF; CDR3 DNA: TGTGCCAGCAGCCCCTTTGAGGGGAATGAAAAACTGTTTTTT
J gene: TRBJ2-1; V gene: TRBV20-1; clone size: few; D gene: TRBD2; CDR3 protein: CSARGLAGVGNEQFF; CDR3 DNA: TGCAGTGCTAGAGGACTGGCGGGAGTTGGCAATGAGCAGTTCTTC
J gene: TRBJ2-3; V gene: TRBV29-1; clone size: few; D gene: TRBD2; CDR3 protein: CSVPDSGWYTDTQYF; CDR3 DNA: TGCAGCGTTCCCGATAGCGGGTGGTACACAGATACGCAGTATTTT